A selection of T cell receptor beta chains follows, all from one sample in a study of blood T cell repertoires in COVID-19. Libraries were prepared by immunoSEQ multiplex PCR; TCRdb keeps only in-frame clonotypes and omits some of them. The data hold 65,000 to 90,000 clones, with less than 90% observed a single time. The source material was peripheral blood. These receptors originate from a man older than 75 with COVID-19, enrolled during active disease. Each CDR3 is given with its conserved first and last residue. D genes are given only for firm matches.

v_gene	d_gene	j_gene	CDR3aa	CDR3nt
TRBV7-9	-	TRBJ1-4	CASSLAGDEKLFF	TGTGCCAGCAGCTTAGCAGGGGATGAAAAACTGTTTTTT
TRBV19	TRBD1	TRBJ1-2	CASSTRDRGISGYTF	TGTGCCAGTAGTACAAGGGACAGGGGGATCTCTGGCTACACCTTC
TRBV3-1/TRBV3-2	-	TRBJ1-1	CASSPRAMNTEAFF	TGTGCCAGCTCCCCAAGAGCTATGAACACTGAAGCTTTCTTT
TRBV5-6	-	TRBJ2-5	CASRNRNQETQYF	TGTGCCAGCAGGAACAGGAACCAAGAGACCCAGTACTTC
TRBV5-1	-	TRBJ2-3	CASSSTGSLGTDTQYF	TGCGCCAGCAGCTCTACAGGGAGTCTGGGCACAGATACGCAGTATTTT
TRBV5-1	-	TRBJ2-7	CASSSTDNYYEQYF	TGCGCCAGCAGCTCTACGGACAATTACTACGAGCAGTACTTC
TRBV5-4	-	TRBJ1-1	CASSRQGGTEAFF	TGTGCCAGCAGCCGACAAGGGGGTACTGAAGCTTTCTTT
TRBV2	-	TRBJ2-7	CASSPGSRYEQYF	TGTGCCAGCAGCCCGGGATCCCGGTACGAGCAGTACTTC
TRBV28	TRBD1	TRBJ1-2	CASEGQNYGYTF	TGTGCCAGCGAGGGACAGAACTATGGCTACACCTTC
TRBV6-6	-	TRBJ2-2	CATDKTRPGTGELFF	TGTGCCACCGATAAAACCCGCCCCGGCACCGGGGAGCTGTTTTTT
TRBV5-1	TRBD2	TRBJ2-5	CASSARGGGETQYF	TGCGCCAGCAGCGCGCGGGGCGGGGGAGAGACCCAGTACTTC
TRBV5-1	TRBD2	TRBJ2-1	CASSLAGGRAYNEQFF	TGCGCCAGCAGCTTGGCCGGCGGGAGGGCTTACAATGAGCAGTTCTTC